One and the same sample provided the 5 T cell receptor beta chains below, sequenced in a study of shared clonotypes between healthy human individuals. Sequenced by immunoSEQ multiplex PCR; TCRdb stores in-frame clones only, minus some. The table lists approximately 640,000 clones, 90% of them singletons. Input material: memory CD8+ T cells from PBMCs. Subset described: CD45RO+ cells pooled with CCR7-negative TemRA cells. The receptors were sampled from a man younger than 35 in good health. Some clones in this sample may be carry-over from other donors' samples.

The CDR3, as DNA: TGTGCCAGCAGCCCGGGCTTCCGCGAGCAGTACTTC. The encoded protein is CASSPGFREQYF. V is TRBV7-9 and J is TRBJ2-7; D uncertain. Germline CDR1 is SEHNR and CDR2 is FQNEAQ (reference sequence). The CDR3 spans 12 residues. V was trimmed by 5 bases and J by 6 bases, leaving 11 bases between them. Based on the CDR3 plus reference TRBV7-9 and TRBJ2-7, the full variable domain is DTGVSQNPRHKITKRGQNVTFRCDPISEHNRLYWYRQTLGQGPEFLTYFQNEAQLEKSRLLSDRFSAERPKGSFSTLEIQRTEQGDSAMYLCASSPGFREQYFGPGTRLTVT.

The V and J genes are TRBV7-9 and TRBJ2-7; 10 positions match TRBD1. V lost 2 bases, J lost 3 bases, and 13 bases stayed unmatched. The germline V gene encodes CDR1 SEHNR and CDR2 FQNEAQ (reference sequence). This CDR3 is built from 18 residues. CDR3 sequence reads: CASSLSKGAGTGDYEQYF. CDR3 DNA sequence: TGTGCCAGCAGCTTATCTAAGGGGGCCGGGACAGGGGACTACGAGCAGTACTTC.

DNA for the CDR3: TGTGCCAGCACCCGCGGGGGGGCCTTTACCTACGAGCAGTACTTC. Its protein product is CASTRGGAFTYEQYF. This sequence joins TRBV9 and TRBJ2-7, with TRBD2 matching 9 bases. In germline, CDR1 is SGDLS, CDR2 YYNGEE. The CDR3 sequence is 15 residues long. Trimming at V came to 6 bases and at J to 2 bases, leaving 9 bases not matched to a gene.

The chain employs TRBV6-1 and TRBJ2-7; D is uncertain. Germline V gene data show CDR1 as MNHNS and CDR2 as SASEGT. The V gene lost 3 bases and the J gene lost 3 bases, with 15 bases spanning the gap. The CDR3 sequence is 15 residues long. The CDR3 reads CASSEWFPANYEQYF. CDR3 sequence (DNA): TGTGCCAGCAGTGAGTGGTTCCCCGCAAACTACGAGCAGTACTTC.

The chain has TRBV6-4 and TRBJ2-1; TRBD1 agrees at 10 bases. The germline CDR1 and CDR2 sequences are MRHNA and SNTAGT. The CDR3 is 15 residues long. V was pared by 0 bases and J by 8 bases, with 4 bases of the junction left unmatched. As DNA, the CDR3 is TGTGCCAGCAGTGACTCGGGGGACAGGGGATATGAGCAGTTCTTC. This sequence encodes CASSDSGDRGYEQFF.